Below, 11 T cell receptor beta chains from the same sample are listed, as sequenced in a study of T cell responses to AZD1222 COVID-19 vaccine. Repertoires were generated with immunoSEQ multiplex PCR, while TCRdb's copy carries only in-frame clones and drops some. The sample lists about 140,000 clones, 92% occurring once. This material consisted of peripheral blood, taken 28 days after the second AZD1222 dose. These receptors came from an adult who received the AZD1222 COVID-19 vaccine.

This clone appeared a single time. The J gene is TRBJ2-3, the V gene TRBV25-1, with D hard to call. CDR3 size: 13 residues. V lost 7 bases, J lost 8 bases, and 16 bases lay in between. Germline values: CDR1 MGHDK, CDR2 SYGVNS. In DNA, the CDR3 is TGTGCCAGCAACCCCGGCGGTCCTGGTACGCAGTATTTT. It encodes CASNPGGPGTQYF. The full variable domain, in which reference TRBV25-1 and TRBJ2-3 provide the parts outside the CDR3, is EADIYQTPRYLVIGTGKKITLECSQTMGHDKMYWYQQDPGMELHLIHYSYGVNSTEKGDLSSESTVSRIRTEHFPLTLESARPSHTSQYLCASNPGGPGTQYFGPGTRLTVL.

This rearrangement joins TRBV18 to TRBJ1-3, with TRBD1 identical over 7 bases. The V gene's germline CDR1 is KGHSH and CDR2 LQKENI. The CDR3 has 15 residues. V trimming: 6 bases; J trimming: 7 bases; junction bases outside the gene matches: 12. The CDR3: CASSPPIQGINTIYF. CDR3 DNA: TGTGCCAGCTCCCCCCCAATACAGGGGATCAACACCATATATTTT.

CDR3 DNA: TGTGCCAGCAGCTTAGACGGTACTCCCTACGAGCAGTACTTC. Amino acid sequence: CASSLDGTPYEQYF. This chain uses TRBV11-2 with TRBJ2-7; D unclear. CDR3 length equals 14 residues. Germline V CDR1 and CDR2: SGHAT, FQNNGV. Trimming pared 0 bases from V and 2 bases from J, leaving 8 bases between.

The chain carries TRBV27 and TRBJ2-1; 7 positions agree with TRBD1. V was clipped by 4 bases and J by 11 bases; unmatched bases: 5. CDR3 length equals 12 residues. CDR1 is MNHEY, CDR2 SMNVEV, per germline (reference sequence). In DNA, the CDR3 is TGTGCCAGCAGTTCCCACAGGGGTAAGCAGTTCTTC. Protein product: CASSSHRGKQFF.

In this sample, this clone turned up once. The CDR3 bases are TGTGCCAGCAGCCAAGCGGCAGGGAACTATGGCTACACCTTC. Translating it yields CASSQAAGNYGYTF. The V and J genes are TRBV4-2 and TRBJ1-2; tentative D call: TRBD1 (5 bases). CDR1 is LGHNA, CDR2 YNFKEQ, per germline. Trimming shortened V by 1 base and J by 2 bases, and 8 bases separated the two germline ends. There are 14 residues in the CDR3.

This rearrangement joins TRBV19 to TRBJ2-3, with D tentatively TRBD1 or TRBD2 (7 bases each). From germline, CDR1 is LNHDA and CDR2 SQIVND (reference sequence). Trimming took 3 bases from V and 2 from J, leaving 12 bases between them. The CDR3 has 15 amino acids. CDR3 sequence reads: CASSMGGGLTDTQYF. The CDR3 DNA reads TGTGCCAGTAGTATGGGAGGGGGCCTCACAGATACGCAGTATTTT. Complete variable domain (other parts from reference TRBV19 and TRBJ2-3): DGGITQSPKYLFRKEGQNVTLSCEQNLNHDAMYWYRQDPGQGLRLIYYSQIVNDFQKGDIAEGYSVSREKKESFPLTVTSAQKNPTAFYLCASSMGGGLTDTQYFGPGTRLTVL.

The gene calls are TRBV6-2 or TRBV6-3 and TRBJ2-1, with a weak D call TRBD2 (5 bases). The CDR3 has 13 amino acids. The V gene's germline CDR1 is MNHEY and CDR2 SVGEGT. Trimming removed 5 bases at V and 10 bases at J, with 15 bases between. The CDR3 DNA is TGTGCCAGCAGTCCAACCTCTAGCAGCGAGCAGTTCTTC. It codes for CASSPTSSSEQFF.

The rearrangement uses TRBV6-2 or TRBV6-3 and TRBJ1-5; 8 positions match TRBD1. Trimming took 5 bases from V and 10 from J; bases not matched to a gene: 7. The CDR3 runs to 13 residues. Germline V CDR1 and CDR2: MNHEY, SVGEGT. CDR3 loop: CASSLETGEPQHF. The CDR3 region has the DNA TGTGCCAGCAGTCTAGAGACAGGGGAACCCCAGCATTTT.

The chain carries TRBV18 and TRBJ1-2; D is uncertain. V lost 6 bases to trimming and J lost 2 bases, with 13 bases between them. CDR1 is KGHSH, CDR2 LQKENI, per germline. The length of the CDR3 is 14 residues. The CDR3 loop is CASSLNRENYGYTF. CDR3 DNA: TGTGCCAGCTCTCTGAACCGGGAAAACTATGGCTACACCTTC.

The CDR3 DNA reads as TGTGCCATCAGTGAGCCTCGGGGAACCTACGAGCAGTACTTC. It yields the protein CAISEPRGTYEQYF. V is TRBV10-3 and J is TRBJ2-7, with TRBD2 as a possible D gene (5 bases). The CDR3 is 14 residues long. Trimming pared 2 bases from V and 2 bases from J, leaving 10 bases between. The germline V gene has CDR1 ENHRY and CDR2 SYGVKD.

The chain has TRBV7-3 and TRBJ2-3; maybe TRBD1 (6 bases). CDR1 and CDR2 (germline): SGHTA, FQGTGA. The V and J ends lost 1 base and 6 bases respectively, with 11 bases between them. This CDR3 spans 14 amino acids. The CDR3 region has the DNA TGTGCCAGCAGCTTAATGTCCCAGGGGGATACGCAGTATTTT. This sequence encodes CASSLMSQGDTQYF.